This T cell receptor (beta chain) was observed in a study of regulatory T cells in long-lasting Graves disease. Broader study findings: Patients with persistent disease shared some 3,000 public clonotypes, outpacing the approximately 870 shared by new patients.

The time point denotes: newly diagnosed GD, antithyroid drugs for less than 3 months. Extracted PBMC RNA gave rise to the TCR library. Germline V gene data show CDR1 as MNHNS and CDR2 as SASEGT. This CDR3 comprises 15 residues. The V and J ends lost 3 bases and 1 base respectively, with 12 bases between them. Relying on iRepertoire HTBI primers and Arm-PCR of CDR3 regions, the team built TCR beta libraries. Each CDR3 protein is one row after TCRdb ran MiXCR on the multiplex PCR reads. The sample holds roughly 350,000 distinct CDR3 sequences, 16% seen once. In its sample, this clonotype was seen many times. What it binds is not known. The same data also contributed to another study, on T cells in Graves' hyperthyroidism and ophthalmopathy. That work contributes: For the diagnoses, clinical symptoms, serum thyroxine and TRAb, thyroid ultrasound and orbital computed tomography were used. Also found in blood were most expanded thyroid clonotypes above 0.001. Model output signaled ophthalmopathy a median around 6.9 months ahead of onset.

This receptor was obtained from a man between 35 and 55 years old with Graves disease. This sample comprised peripheral blood mononuclear cells (PBMCs), obtained at new diagnosis, from a patient treated with antithyroid drugs. The chain couples TRBV6-1 to TRBJ2-5; possibly TRBD2 for D (6 bases). The DNA of the CDR3 is TGTGCCAGCAGTGACCGGGGGTGGGTCCAAGAGACCCAGTACTTC. The encoded protein is CASSDRGWVQETQYF.